This T cell receptor beta chain appears in the sequencing data of a study of blood T cells in healthy people across ages. This clonotype has just one count. Its specificity is unknown. CDR3 length: 14 residues. Germline loops: CDR1 ENHRY, CDR2 SYGVKD. J lost 1 base, V lost 8 bases, and 7 bases had no gene match. Regarding the study as a whole: The diversity estimates, figures obtained from one million T cells, were considered underestimates. Versus aged donors, long-lived donors had higher diversity and more naive CD4+ cells. TCR beta diversity per million T cells fell roughly linearly with age.

A second PCR of 7 to 11 cycles used a sample-barcoded 5' primer and a J-beta primer mix. TCRdb fed the 5' RACE reads into MiXCR, producing one record per CDR3 protein. This sample has about 780,000 distinct CDR3 sequences, with less than 60% found just once. Sequenced material: blood. The sequence came from an elderly man in good health. This sequence joins TRBV10-3 and TRBJ2-7; 8 bases are a match to TRBD1. The CDR3 DNA sequence: TGTGCCATCGGGGGACAGGTACGGTCCTACGAGCAGTACTTC. Its translation: CAIGGQVRSYEQYF.